What follows are 31 T cell receptor beta chains derived from one specimen sequenced in a study of blood T cells in healthy people across ages. With a J-beta primer mix and a sample-barcoded 5' primer, a second PCR ran about 6 to 11 cycles. TCRdb re-called the 5' RACE reads with MiXCR, one entry per CDR3 protein. The sample contains about 1 million distinct CDR3 sequences, 45% of which appear only once. Sequencing was performed on blood. The source is a woman aged 60-75 years in good health.

The V and J genes are TRBV30 and TRBJ2-7; D possibly corresponds to TRBD1 (7 bases). The CDR3 loop spans 14 amino acids. V was trimmed by 0 bases and J by 4 bases, leaving 13 bases between them. Germline-derived CDR1 and CDR2 are GTSNPN and SVGIG (reference sequence). In nucleotides, the CDR3 is TGTGCCTGGAGTGTACGGGCAGGGGGGTACGAGCAGTACTTC. Amino acid sequence: CAWSVRAGGYEQYF.

There are a few counts of this clonotype. The V gene is TRBV20-1, the J gene TRBJ2-7; D possibly corresponds to TRBD2 (6 bases). TRBJ2-5 matches the DNA end more closely, so the J call is doubtful. Germline V lookup: CDR1 DFQATT, CDR2 SNEGSKA (reference sequence). The CDR3 sequence is 14 residues long. CDR3 nucleotides: TGCAGTGCTAGAAGGCCGGGAGTAGGAGAGACCCAGTACTTC. Translating it yields CSARRPGVGETQYF.

This chain uses TRBV7-3 with TRBJ2-1; no clear D gene. Germline CDR1 and CDR2: SGHTA and FQGTGA. The V end lost 6 bases, the J end lost 3 bases, and 9 bases lay between the germline ends. The CDR3 is made up of 13 amino acids. DNA of the CDR3: TGTGCCAGCAGTCATCCGGGCTACAATGAGCAGTTCTTC. Protein product: CASSHPGYNEQFF.

Only a few counts were recorded for this clonotype. The V and J genes are TRBV6-1 and TRBJ2-7; 8 bases are shared with TRBD2. The V gene end was trimmed by 4 bases and the J gene end by 0 bases; junction bases not matched to a gene: 5. CDR1 and CDR2 (germline): MNHNS, SASEGT. CDR3 length equals 15 residues. The CDR3 spells CASSAPAGVSYEQYF. The CDR3 DNA reads TGTGCCAGCAGTGCCCCAGCGGGAGTCTCCTACGAGCAGTACTTC.

V and J are TRBV29-1 and TRBJ2-5; D might be TRBD1 (6 bases). The DNA end is more similar to TRBJ2-7, so the J call may be wrong. Looked up from germline, CDR1 is SQVTM and CDR2 is ANQGSEA. CDR3 size: 16 residues. The chain's CDR3 is CSVEDIQGRPPYEQYF. The CDR3 nucleotides are TGCAGCGTTGAAGATATACAGGGCCGCCCCCCCTACGAGCAGTACTTC.

V and J are TRBV15 and TRBJ1-2; no definite D call. The V and J ends lost 1 base and 8 bases respectively, with 8 bases between them. CDR3 size: 12 residues. CDR1 is LNHNV, CDR2 YYDKDF, per germline (reference sequence). CDR3 nucleotide sequence: TGTGCCACCAGCAGAGTTGAGGGCGGCTACACCTTC. It codes for CATSRVEGGYTF.

The rearrangement joins TRBV2 to TRBJ2-4, with TRBD1 identical over 7 bases. The J call may be faulty, since TRBJ2-7 better matches the DNA end. The CDR3 totals 18 residues. Germline lookup yields CDR1 SNHLY and CDR2 FYNNEI. Here the CDR3 DNA reads TGTGCCAGCAGTGAAGCGCCCGACTCCGGGACAGCCCCCTACGAGCAGTACTTC. This codes for CASSEAPDSGTAPYEQYF.

The CDR3 region has the DNA TGCAGTGCTAGAACTAGCGGGAGCTCCTACGAGCAGTACTTC. Its protein product is CSARTSGSSYEQYF. The chain carries TRBV20-1 and TRBJ2-7; 11 nucleotides line up with TRBD2. The germline CDR1 and CDR2 sequences are DFQATT and SNEGSKA (reference sequence). This CDR3 is built from 14 residues. V lost 2 bases and J lost 0; bases outside the gene matches: 0.

The V gene is TRBV12-3 or TRBV12-4, the J gene TRBJ2-3, with TRBD2 matching over 8 bases. CDR3 size: 15 residues. Losses at the gene ends were 6 bases for V and 0 bases for J; bases not matched to a gene: 5. The chain's CDR3 is CASRSSSGSTDTQYF. The CDR3 DNA reads TGTGCCAGCAGGTCCTCTAGCGGGAGCACAGATACGCAGTATTTT.

This clonotype appeared a few times. The rearrangement uses TRBV20-1 and TRBJ2-3; 8 bases agree with TRBD2. Unmatched junction bases numbered 6, after V lost 3 bases and J lost 4 bases. CDR1 and CDR2 (germline): DFQATT, SNEGSKA (reference sequence). CDR3 length: 14 residues. The CDR3 coding sequence is TGCAGTGCTAGCGAGCGGGAGAACCCAGATACGCAGTATTTT. It is translated as CSASERENPDTQYF.

The chain has TRBV27 and TRBJ1-1; the D gene is possibly TRBD1 (6 bases). Deletions cut 5 bases from V and 8 bases from J, with 12 bases between. The CDR3 runs to 12 residues. Germline values: CDR1 MNHEY, CDR2 SMNVEV (reference sequence). The CDR3, as DNA: TGTGCCAGCAGTCTCCCACAGGGAGAAGCTTTCTTT. The encoded protein is CASSLPQGEAFF.

The CDR3: CSALKVGNYGYTF. The DNA for the CDR3 is TGCAGTGCTCTCAAAGTAGGGAACTATGGCTACACCTTC. The V call is TRBV20-1, the J call TRBJ1-2; D ambiguous. CDR1 is DFQATT, CDR2 SNEGSKA, per germline (reference sequence). V was trimmed by 5 bases and J by 2 bases, leaving 12 bases between them. CDR3 length equals 13 residues.

The chain links TRBV20-1 to TRBJ2-1; D uncertain. Trimming stripped 8 bases from V and 12 bases from J, with 11 bases between. Germline V gives CDR1 DFQATT, CDR2 SNEGSKA (reference sequence). The CDR3 has 9 residues. The CDR3 is CSPLDLQFF. The CDR3 DNA reads TGCAGTCCGCTAGATCTGCAGTTCTTC.

The chain is built from TRBV7-2 and TRBJ2-1; 11 bases agree with TRBD2. The CDR3 loop spans 15 amino acids. Looked up from germline, CDR1 is SGHTA and CDR2 is FQGNSA. The junction had 5 bases not matched to a gene; V was cut back by 5 bases and J by 5 bases. DNA for the CDR3: TGTGCCAGCAGCCCCACTAGCGGGAGCGACAATGAGCAGTTCTTC. Translating it yields CASSPTSGSDNEQFF.

The chain joins TRBV9 to TRBJ2-7, with TRBD2 matching over 11 bases. From germline, CDR1 is SGDLS and CDR2 YYNGEE. Losses at the gene ends were 3 bases for V and 3 bases for J; bases not matched to a gene: 8. The CDR3 has 16 residues. The CDR3, as DNA: TGTGCCAGCAGCGCTAGAATAGCGGGAGGGATCTACGAGCAGTACTTC. Amino acids: CASSARIAGGIYEQYF.

This chain links TRBV7-2 with TRBJ2-5; weak D call: TRBD1 (5 bases). Germline loops: CDR1 SGHTA, CDR2 FQGNSA. V lost 1 base, J lost 1 base, and 10 bases lay in between. This CDR3 contains 15 residues. CDR3 residues: CASSLDTGSQETQYF. In nucleotides, the CDR3 is TGTGCCAGCAGCTTAGACACAGGATCCCAAGAGACCCAGTACTTC.

V usage is TRBV20-1 and J usage is TRBJ1-1; the D gene is possibly TRBD1 (5 bases). Trimming shortened V by 5 bases and J by 3 bases, and 13 bases separated the two germline ends. The CDR3 is 13 residues long. Germline CDR1 reads DFQATT; CDR2 reads SNEGSKA (reference sequence). CDR3 sequence reads: CSADGRGDTEAFF. CDR3 DNA sequence: TGCAGTGCTGACGGGCGGGGGGACACTGAAGCTTTCTTT.

V and J are TRBV4-2 and TRBJ2-7, with 14 bases that match TRBD2. Germline loops: CDR1 LGHNA, CDR2 YNFKEQ. J lost 6 bases, V lost 1 base, and 5 bases had no gene match. This CDR3 has 16 residues. CDR3 protein: CASSQGAGTSGSEQYF. The CDR3 nucleotides are TGTGCCAGCAGCCAAGGAGCCGGGACTAGCGGGAGCGAGCAGTACTTC.

This clonotype was counted between two and nine times. The chain is built from TRBV25-1 and TRBJ2-5; no clear D gene. The ends were cut back, 1 base at V and 2 bases at J, with 8 bases in the middle. This CDR3 has 14 amino acids. Looked up from germline, CDR1 is MGHDK and CDR2 is SYGVNS. Here the CDR3 reads CASSESPPQETQYF. In DNA form, the CDR3 reads TGTGCCAGCAGTGAATCCCCCCCACAAGAGACCCAGTACTTC.

The table lists this clonotype with a few counts. The chain couples TRBV9 to TRBJ2-7; D is perhaps TRBD1 (6 bases). This CDR3 is built from 14 residues. With 0 bases removed from V and 6 bases from J, the gap between germline ends came to 13 bases. Germline CDR1 SGDLS, CDR2 YYNGEE. The CDR3 sequence is CASSVVQGGGEQYF. The DNA for the CDR3 is TGTGCCAGCAGCGTAGTACAGGGTGGTGGCGAGCAGTACTTC. The variable domain in full, with the rest retrieved from reference TRBV9 and TRBJ2-7, is DSGVTQTPKHLITATGQRVTLRCSPRSGDLSVYWYQQSLDQGLQFLIQYYNGEERAKGNILERFSAQQFPDLHSELNLSSLELGDSALYFCASSVVQGGGEQYFGPGTRLTVT.

V gene TRBV5-1 combines with J gene TRBJ2-4, with D possibly TRBD1 on 6 matching bases. Trimming took off 5 bases at V and 3 bases at J, with 15 bases between the two ends. The length of the CDR3 is 15 residues. CDR1 and CDR2 from the germline V gene are SGHRS and YFSETQ. CDR3 coding DNA: TGCGCCAGCAGTCGAACAGGGTTGAGCAAAAACATTCAGTACTTC. It yields the protein CASSRTGLSKNIQYF. Full variable domain (remainder filled in from reference TRBV5-1 and TRBJ2-4): KAGVTQTPRYLIKTRGQQVTLSCSPISGHRSVSWYQQTPGQGLQFLFEYFSETQRNKGNFPGRFSGRQFSNSRSEMNVSTLELGDSALYLCASSRTGLSKNIQYFGAGTRLSVL.

The V call is TRBV5-1, the J call TRBJ2-3, with 13 bases fitting TRBD2. Germline V CDR1 and CDR2: SGHRS, YFSETQ. V trimming: 0 bases; J trimming: 6 bases; junction bases outside the gene matches: 4. The CDR3 length is 16 residues. The CDR3 loop reads CASSLGLAGGLDTQYF. The CDR3 nucleotides are TGCGCCAGCAGCTTGGGACTAGCGGGAGGTCTGGATACGCAGTATTTT.

This clonotype was counted a single time. J is TRBJ2-1 and V is TRBV20-1; TRBD2 matches at 7 bases. The junction had 7 bases not matched to a gene; V was cut back by 2 bases and J by 6 bases. This CDR3 has 14 amino acids. Germline CDR1 reads DFQATT; CDR2 reads SNEGSKA (reference sequence). The CDR3 protein is CSARNRIAGNEQFF. The DNA of the CDR3 is TGCAGTGCTAGAAATCGAATAGCGGGCAATGAGCAGTTCTTC.

The J gene is TRBJ2-3, the V gene TRBV29-1; a possible D gene is TRBD2 (5 bases). Trimming stripped 8 bases from V and 1 base from J, with 10 bases between. The CDR3 is made up of 12 amino acids. Germline CDR1 and CDR2: SQVTM and ANQGSEA. The CDR3 region has the DNA TGCAGCCATGCGGGCGGCACAGATACGCAGTATTTT. As protein: CSHAGGTDTQYF.

The chain joins TRBV27 to TRBJ1-4; 11 nucleotides line up with TRBD1. V shed 5 bases and J 6 bases; nucleotides not matched to a gene: 5. Germline loops: CDR1 MNHEY, CDR2 SMNVEV (reference sequence). The CDR3 is 15 amino acids. The CDR3 protein is CASSHRDRGDEKLFF. The CDR3 region has the DNA TGTGCCAGCAGTCACCGGGACAGGGGGGATGAAAAACTGTTTTTT.

This chain links TRBV7-2 with TRBJ2-3, with 7 positions matching TRBD1. This CDR3 spans 17 amino acids. After removal of 2 bases from V and 3 bases from J, the junction contained 11 bases not matched to a gene. The V gene's germline CDR1 is SGHTA and CDR2 FQGNSA. The CDR3, as DNA: TGTGCCAGCAGCTTAAACCTCGGACAGGTGGTAACAGATACGCAGTATTTT. As protein: CASSLNLGQVVTDTQYF.

This CDR3 reads CASRVRTGIYEQYF. CDR3 DNA sequence: TGTGCCAGCAGAGTCAGGACAGGGATCTACGAGCAGTACTTC. This chain uses TRBV6-1 with TRBJ2-7; 8 bases align to TRBD1. From germline, CDR1 is MNHNS and CDR2 SASEGT. This CDR3 region has 14 residues. V lost 6 bases to trimming and J lost 3 bases; unmatched junction nucleotides: 7.

This sequence joins TRBV7-9 and TRBJ2-5; 9 bases line up with TRBD2. CDR3 length: 15 amino acids. J lost 4 bases, V lost 5 bases, and 8 bases had no gene match. Per germline, CDR1 SEHNR and CDR2 FQNEAQ (reference sequence). This CDR3 is CASSPNSGSGETQYF. CDR3 DNA sequence: TGTGCCAGCAGCCCCAATAGCGGGAGCGGAGAGACCCAGTACTTC.

The V and J genes are TRBV7-9 and TRBJ1-2, with 9 bases matching TRBD1. Germline V gene data show CDR1 as SEHNR and CDR2 as FQNEAQ (reference sequence). This CDR3 has 13 residues. V lost 8 bases and J lost 7; bases outside the gene matches: 8. The CDR3 DNA is TGTGCCAGCGTAACCACAGGGGGCGGTGGCTACACCTTC. Translating it yields CASVTTGGGGYTF.

This clonotype was counted a single time. The chain is built from TRBV7-7 and TRBJ2-7; no definite D call. Gene TRBJ2-5 matches the end of the DNA better, so the J call may be wrong. CDR3 length equals 14 residues. The germline V gene encodes CDR1 SSHAT and CDR2 FNYEAQ (reference sequence). This chain's CDR3 is CASSLSPTRETQYF. The DNA of the CDR3 is TGTGCCAGCAGCTTATCTCCGACGAGAGAGACCCAGTACTTC.

This sequence joins TRBV9 and TRBJ2-5, with D possibly called TRBD1 or TRBD2 (5 bases each). The CDR3 covers 14 residues. The germline V and J ends were trimmed by 3 bases and 2 bases, with 11 bases remaining between them. Germline CDR1 SGDLS, CDR2 YYNGEE. DNA of the CDR3: TGTGCCAGCAGCGCGGGACGGTCACAAGAGACCCAGTACTTC. Translating gives CASSAGRSQETQYF.